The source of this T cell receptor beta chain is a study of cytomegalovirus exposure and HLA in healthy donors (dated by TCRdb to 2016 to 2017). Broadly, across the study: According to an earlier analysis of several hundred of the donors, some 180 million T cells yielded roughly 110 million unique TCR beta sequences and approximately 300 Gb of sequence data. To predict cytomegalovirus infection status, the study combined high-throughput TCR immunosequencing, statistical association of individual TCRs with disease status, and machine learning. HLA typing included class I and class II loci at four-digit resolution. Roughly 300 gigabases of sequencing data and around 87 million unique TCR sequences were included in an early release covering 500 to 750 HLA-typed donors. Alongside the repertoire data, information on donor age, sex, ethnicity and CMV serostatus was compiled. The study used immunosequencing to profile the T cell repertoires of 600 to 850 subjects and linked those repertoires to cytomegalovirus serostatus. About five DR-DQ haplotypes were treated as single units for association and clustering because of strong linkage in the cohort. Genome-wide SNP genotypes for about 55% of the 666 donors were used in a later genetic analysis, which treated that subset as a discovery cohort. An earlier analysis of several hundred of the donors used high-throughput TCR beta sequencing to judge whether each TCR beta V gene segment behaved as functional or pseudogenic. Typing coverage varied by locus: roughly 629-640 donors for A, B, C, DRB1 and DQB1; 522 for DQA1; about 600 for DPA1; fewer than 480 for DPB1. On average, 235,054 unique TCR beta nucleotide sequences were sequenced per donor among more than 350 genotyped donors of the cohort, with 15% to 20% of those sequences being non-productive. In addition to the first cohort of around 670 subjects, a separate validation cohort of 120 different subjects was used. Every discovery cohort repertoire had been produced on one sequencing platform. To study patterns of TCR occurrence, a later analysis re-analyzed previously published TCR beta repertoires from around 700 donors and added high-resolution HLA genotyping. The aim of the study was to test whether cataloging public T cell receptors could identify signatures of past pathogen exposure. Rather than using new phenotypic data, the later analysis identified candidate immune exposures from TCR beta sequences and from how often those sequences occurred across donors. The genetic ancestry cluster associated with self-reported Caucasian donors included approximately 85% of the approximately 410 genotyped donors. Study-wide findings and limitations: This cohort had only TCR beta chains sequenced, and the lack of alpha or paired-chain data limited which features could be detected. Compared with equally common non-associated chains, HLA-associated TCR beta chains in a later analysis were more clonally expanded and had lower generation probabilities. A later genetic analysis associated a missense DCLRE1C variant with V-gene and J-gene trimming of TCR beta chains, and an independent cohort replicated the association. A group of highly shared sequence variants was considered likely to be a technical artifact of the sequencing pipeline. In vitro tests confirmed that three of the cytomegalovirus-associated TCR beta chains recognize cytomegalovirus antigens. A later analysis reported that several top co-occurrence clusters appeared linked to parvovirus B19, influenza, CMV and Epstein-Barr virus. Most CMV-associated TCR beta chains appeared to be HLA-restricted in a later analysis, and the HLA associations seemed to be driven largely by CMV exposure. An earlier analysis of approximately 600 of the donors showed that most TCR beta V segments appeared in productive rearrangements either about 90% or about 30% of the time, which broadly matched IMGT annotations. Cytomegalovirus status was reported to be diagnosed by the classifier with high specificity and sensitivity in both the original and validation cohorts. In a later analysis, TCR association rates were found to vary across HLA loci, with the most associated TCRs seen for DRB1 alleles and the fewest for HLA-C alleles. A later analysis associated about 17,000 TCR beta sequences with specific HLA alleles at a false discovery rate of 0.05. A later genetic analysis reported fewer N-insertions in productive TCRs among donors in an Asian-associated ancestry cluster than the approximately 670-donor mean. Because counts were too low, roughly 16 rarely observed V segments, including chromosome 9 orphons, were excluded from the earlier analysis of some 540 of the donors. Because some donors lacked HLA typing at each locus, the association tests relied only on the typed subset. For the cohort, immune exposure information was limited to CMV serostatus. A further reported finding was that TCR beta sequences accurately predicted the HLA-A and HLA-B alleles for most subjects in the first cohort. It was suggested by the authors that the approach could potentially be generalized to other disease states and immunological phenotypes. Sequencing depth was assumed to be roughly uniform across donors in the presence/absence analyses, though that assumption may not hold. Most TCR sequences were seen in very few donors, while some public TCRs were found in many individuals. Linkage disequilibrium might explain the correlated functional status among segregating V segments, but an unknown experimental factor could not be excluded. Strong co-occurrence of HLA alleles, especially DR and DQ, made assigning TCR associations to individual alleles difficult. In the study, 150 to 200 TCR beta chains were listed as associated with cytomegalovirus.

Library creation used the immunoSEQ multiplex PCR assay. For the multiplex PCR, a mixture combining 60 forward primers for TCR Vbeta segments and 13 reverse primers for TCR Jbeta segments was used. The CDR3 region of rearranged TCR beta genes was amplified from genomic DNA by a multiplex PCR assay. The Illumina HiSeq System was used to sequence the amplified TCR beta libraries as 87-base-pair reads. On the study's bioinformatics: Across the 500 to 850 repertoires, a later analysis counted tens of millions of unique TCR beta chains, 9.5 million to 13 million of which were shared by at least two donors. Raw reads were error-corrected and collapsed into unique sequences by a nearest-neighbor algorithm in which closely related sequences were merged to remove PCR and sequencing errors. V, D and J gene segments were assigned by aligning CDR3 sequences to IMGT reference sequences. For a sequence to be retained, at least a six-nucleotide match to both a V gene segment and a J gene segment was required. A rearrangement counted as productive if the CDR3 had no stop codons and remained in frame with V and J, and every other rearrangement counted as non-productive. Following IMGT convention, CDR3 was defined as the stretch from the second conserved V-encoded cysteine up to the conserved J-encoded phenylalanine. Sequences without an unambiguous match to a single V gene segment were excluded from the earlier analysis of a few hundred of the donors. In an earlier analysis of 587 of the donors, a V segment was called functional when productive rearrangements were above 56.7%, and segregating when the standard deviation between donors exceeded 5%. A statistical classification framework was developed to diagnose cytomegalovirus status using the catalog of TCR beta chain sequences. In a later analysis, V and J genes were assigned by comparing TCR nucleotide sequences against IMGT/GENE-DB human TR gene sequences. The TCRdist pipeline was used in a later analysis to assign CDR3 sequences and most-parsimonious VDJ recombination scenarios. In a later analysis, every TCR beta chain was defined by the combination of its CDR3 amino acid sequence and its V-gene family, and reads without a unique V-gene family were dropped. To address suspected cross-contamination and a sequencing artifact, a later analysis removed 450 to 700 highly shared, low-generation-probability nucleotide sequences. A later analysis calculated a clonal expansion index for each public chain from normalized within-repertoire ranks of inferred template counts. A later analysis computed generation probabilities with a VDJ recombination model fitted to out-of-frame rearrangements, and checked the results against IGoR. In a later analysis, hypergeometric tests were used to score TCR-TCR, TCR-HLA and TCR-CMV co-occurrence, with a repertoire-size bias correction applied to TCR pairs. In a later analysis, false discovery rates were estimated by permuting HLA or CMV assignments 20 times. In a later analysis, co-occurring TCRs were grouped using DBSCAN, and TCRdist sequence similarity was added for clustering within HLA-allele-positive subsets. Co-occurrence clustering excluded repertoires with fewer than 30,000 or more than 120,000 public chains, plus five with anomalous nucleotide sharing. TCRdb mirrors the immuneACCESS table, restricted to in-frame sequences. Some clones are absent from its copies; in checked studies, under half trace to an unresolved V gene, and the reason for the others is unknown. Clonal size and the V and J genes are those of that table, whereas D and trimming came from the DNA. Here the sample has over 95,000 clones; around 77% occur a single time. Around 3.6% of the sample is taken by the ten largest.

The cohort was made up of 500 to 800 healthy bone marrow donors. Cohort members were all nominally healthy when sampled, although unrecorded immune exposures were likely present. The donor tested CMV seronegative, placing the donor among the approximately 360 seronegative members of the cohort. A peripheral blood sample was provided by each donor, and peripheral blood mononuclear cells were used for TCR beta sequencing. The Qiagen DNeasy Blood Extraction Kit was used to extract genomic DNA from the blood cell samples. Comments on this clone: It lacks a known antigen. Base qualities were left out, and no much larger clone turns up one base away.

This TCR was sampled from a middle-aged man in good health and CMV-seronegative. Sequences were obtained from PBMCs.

The nucleotide sequence is given as TGTGCCAGCAGTGAATCTTCCGAGCAGTACTTC. This sequence encodes CASSESSEQYF. The chain is assembled from TRBV25-1 and TRBJ2-7, with the D gene uncertain. V was cut back by 1 base and J by 6 bases, leaving a gap of 4 bases between them. CDR1 and CDR2 (MGHDK, SYGVNS) derive from the germline V gene. The CDR3 measures 11 amino acids from cysteine to phenylalanine. Solely the CDR3 DNA is kept, with 33 bases framed from the first base.